This TCR beta chain was recovered during a study of identical twins. As to this clonotype: Antigen unknown.

Notes on the study in general: Twins shared out-of-frame alpha sequences with excess low generation probability. Insertion counts were lower in abundant cord blood beta clonotypes, a trend that memory repertoires did not show.

TCRdb processed the 5' RACE reads anew with MiXCR; each CDR3 protein has one entry. The sample lists under 500,000 distinct CDR3 sequences, 13% to 15% seen once, with 0.8% to 1% in the top ten. The same sample was also used in a study of yellow fever vaccine responses in identical twins.

The sequence derives from a woman aged 18-29 years in good health. Material for sequencing was CD4+ T cells sorted from blood.

The CDR3 nucleotides read TGCGCCAGCAGTGACGGACAGGCCAGGACGCAGTATTTT. As protein: CASSDGQARTQYF. V gene TRBV10-1 combines with J gene TRBJ2-3, with 7 bases fitting TRBD1. J was trimmed by 9 bases and V by 3 bases; bases with no gene match: 6. CDR3 length equals 13 residues. CDR1 and CDR2 (germline): WNHNN, SYGVQD (reference sequence).